This TCR beta chain was observed in a study of T-cell memory formation after mild COVID-19. Study-level background: TCR clusters showed largely donor specificity.

Researchers used 5'RACE with constant-segment primers to make TCR alpha and TCR beta cDNA libraries that carry sample barcodes and UMIs. TCRdb re-analysed the 5' RACE reads in MiXCR, keeping a single row per CDR3 protein. Among some 440,000 distinct CDR3 sequences listed, 25% were seen once. The CDR3 contains 13 residues. The V and J ends lost 6 bases and 5 bases, in that order; junction bases with no gene match: 3. This clonotype was recorded at least ten times. The sequenced material came from PBMCs or a T cell subset sorted from them (not recorded which). The J gene is TRBJ2-2, the V gene TRBV12-3 or TRBV12-4, with 7 bases lining up with TRBD1. The origin of this receptor is an adult woman who had mild COVID-19 (a few samples of this study predate the infection). Cell type and time point are not known. CDR3 coding DNA: TGTGCCAGCAGACACAGGGGAACCGGGGAGCTGTTTTTT. Translating it yields CASRHRGTGELFF.